Each of the 5 T cell receptor beta chains below was sequenced from the same sample in a study of CD8 T cells in ankylosing spondylitis. TCRdb recomputed calls from the 5' RACE reads with MiXCR, one row per CDR3 protein. This table holds a few hundred thousand distinct CDR3 sequences, 20% found once. Sequencing was carried out using blood, either unsorted or a sorted T cell fraction (not recorded which). The receptor set was obtained from a female donor with ankylosing spondylitis or in good health (not recorded which).

The chain recombines TRBV4-2 with TRBJ2-5, with 7 bases identical to TRBD2. Germline loops: CDR1 LGHNA, CDR2 YNFKEQ. This CDR3 has 15 amino acids. The junction had 9 bases not matched to a gene; V was cut back by 4 bases and J by 4 bases. CDR3 region: CASSPAGSGSETQYF. The CDR3 region has the DNA TGTGCCAGCAGCCCAGCGGGGTCCGGTTCAGAGACCCAGTACTTC.

This clonotype was detected many times. This chain links TRBV12-3 or TRBV12-4 with TRBJ2-7; a weak D match, TRBD2 (6 bases). Trimming removed 6 bases from V and 7 bases from J, with 22 bases in between. This CDR3 contains 15 residues. The CDR3 loop reads CASSTTPTGVGEQYF. CDR3 DNA: TGTGCCAGCAGCACTACCCCAACGGGAGTGGGAGAGCAGTACTTC.

This chain connects TRBV4-3 to TRBJ2-6; the D gene is possibly TRBD1 (6 bases). The CDR3 extends over 18 amino acids. Germline CDR1 reads LGHNA; CDR2 reads YSLEER. V was shortened by 4 bases and J by 0 bases, with 16 bases between the two germline ends. CDR3 DNA: TGCGCCAGCAGCCTCGCAGGGGCGCAGGTCTCTGGGGCCAACGTCCTGACTTTC. Encoded protein: CASSLAGAQVSGANVLTF.

This clonotype was found a few times. This chain joins TRBV20-1 and TRBJ2-7; D remains ambiguous. Per the germline V gene, CDR1 is DFQATT and CDR2 is SNEGSKA (reference sequence). With 6 bases removed from V and 0 bases from J, the gap between germline ends came to 15 bases. This CDR3 region has 14 residues. CDR3 sequence: CSALPLRYSYEQYF. For the CDR3, the DNA is TGCAGTGCGCTGCCTTTACGTTACTCCTACGAGCAGTACTTC.

This clonotype came up once. J is TRBJ1-4 and V is TRBV5-1, with D tentatively TRBD1 (5 bases). Trimming removed 4 bases at V and 4 bases at J, with 11 bases between. Germline CDR1 reads SGHRS; CDR2 reads YFSETQ. This CDR3 is 14 amino acids long. CDR3 bases: TGCGCCAGCAGCCAGCGACAGAATAATGAAAAACTGTTTTTT. Its protein is CASSQRQNNEKLFF.